The 24 T cell receptor beta chains below come from one sample, sequenced in a study of shared clonotypes between healthy human individuals. TCRdb keeps only in-frame clones here, not all; method: immunoSEQ multiplex PCR. The data show 2 million to 3 million clones, over 85% seen once. Sample: naive CD4+ T cells from PBMCs. The subset is: CD45RA+ positively selected. Every receptor here comes from a man aged 18 to 30 in good health. Some clones in this sample may be carry-over from other donors' samples.

J is TRBJ1-2 and V is TRBV7-2; D remains ambiguous. The CDR3 runs to 16 residues. Between the trimmed V and J ends, which lost 5 bases and 5 bases, there was a span of 21 bases. The germline V gene has CDR1 SGHTA and CDR2 FQGNSA. The CDR3: CASSVSPDVAKYGYTF. CDR3 sequence (DNA): TGTGCCAGCAGCGTATCCCCGGACGTAGCAAAGTATGGCTACACCTTC.

The chain links TRBV20-1 to TRBJ1-5, with a possible D match to TRBD1 (6 bases). The CDR3 spans 11 residues. The V and J ends lost 0 bases and 12 bases respectively, with 9 bases between them. Germline V CDR1 and CDR2: DFQATT, SNEGSKA (reference sequence). For the CDR3, the DNA is TGCAGTGCTAGAGATTTCAGGGGCCAGCATTTT. Translating it yields CSARDFRGQHF.

This rearrangement joins TRBV28 to TRBJ2-5; D possibly uses TRBD1 or TRBD2 (5 bases each). The CDR3 sequence is 13 residues long. Germline CDR1 reads MDHEN; CDR2 reads SYDVKM. V dropped 5 bases and J dropped 9 bases, with 16 bases sitting between them. CDR3 in DNA: TGTGCCAGCAGTGGGACGAGGGCAAGGGCCCAGTACTTC. It is translated as CASSGTRARAQYF.

The CDR3 coding sequence is TGTGCCAGCAAGGGGGCTAGCGGGAGGATCAATGAGCAGTTCTTC. It codes for CASKGASGRINEQFF. The chain has TRBV2 and TRBJ2-1, with 11 bases matching TRBD2. V dropped 7 bases and J dropped 6; count of bases not matched to a gene: 8. There are 15 residues in the CDR3. Germline-derived CDR1 and CDR2 are SNHLY and FYNNEI.

The V gene is TRBV18, the J gene TRBJ1-4, with 7 bases fitting TRBD1. V gave up 3 bases and J gave up 6 bases; unmatched junction bases: 10. Germline V lookup: CDR1 KGHSH, CDR2 LQKENI. The CDR3 loop spans 16 amino acids. This chain's CDR3 is CASSPTTTGMDEKLFF. The CDR3 DNA reads TGTGCCAGCTCACCCACTACGACAGGGATGGATGAAAAACTGTTTTTT.

The chain has TRBV7-3 and TRBJ2-1; 11 nucleotides line up with TRBD2. CDR1 is SGHTA, CDR2 FQGTGA, per germline. The CDR3 extends over 14 amino acids. With 10 bases clipped from V and 7 bases from J, the junction kept 9 bases outside the gene matches. For the CDR3, the DNA is TGTGCCACCGCCAGCAGGACTAGCGGGAATGAGCAGTTCTTC. Encoded protein: CATASRTSGNEQFF.

The chain is built from TRBV6-6 and TRBJ1-1; TRBD1 might be the D (5 bases). Per the germline V gene, CDR1 is MNHNY and CDR2 is SVGAGI (reference sequence). CDR3 length: 14 amino acids. V was trimmed by 3 bases and J by 1 base, leaving 9 bases between them. CDR3 in amino acids: CASSYWGKNTEAFF. The CDR3 coding sequence is TGTGCCAGCAGTTATTGGGGCAAGAACACTGAAGCTTTCTTT.

The J gene is TRBJ2-1, the V gene TRBV5-6, with D possibly being TRBD1 or TRBD2 (5 bases each). Germline lookup yields CDR1 SGHDT and CDR2 YYEEEE. The CDR3 contains 13 residues. The germline V and J ends were trimmed by 1 base and 8 bases, with 10 bases remaining between them. CDR3 coding DNA: TGTGCCAGCAGCTTGTGGGGGTCCGATGAGCAGTTCTTC. As protein: CASSLWGSDEQFF.

The chain joins TRBV5-4 to TRBJ2-7; D may correspond to TRBD1 or TRBD2 (6 bases each). This CDR3 is 14 amino acids long. The germline V gene has CDR1 SGHNT and CDR2 YYREEE (reference sequence). Trimming removed 2 bases from V and 5 bases from J, with 14 bases in between. The DNA of the CDR3 is TGTGCCAGCAGCTTAGACGGGGGCGCGGACGAGCAGTACTTC. It specifies CASSLDGGADEQYF. The variable domain in full, with the rest retrieved from reference TRBV5-4 and TRBJ2-7, is ETGVTQSPTHLIKTRGQQVTLRCSSQSGHNTVSWYQQALGQGPQFIFQYYREEENGRGNFPPRFSGLQFPNYSSELNVNALELDDSALYLCASSLDGGADEQYFGPGTRLTVT.

The chain carries TRBV5-5 and TRBJ2-5; D perhaps matches TRBD2 (6 bases). The CDR3 is 13 residues long. Germline CDR1 reads SGHKS; CDR2 reads YYEKEE (reference sequence). With 0 bases removed from V and 4 bases from J, the gap between germline ends came to 7 bases. The CDR3 is CASSLVSGETQYF. The CDR3 DNA sequence: TGTGCCAGCAGCTTGGTTAGCGGAGAGACCCAGTACTTC.

J is TRBJ2-7 and V is TRBV28; D unclear. The V and J ends lost 8 bases and 0 bases respectively, with 8 bases between them. The CDR3 is made up of 12 amino acids. Per germline, CDR1 MDHEN and CDR2 SYDVKM. In DNA form, the CDR3 reads TGTGCCAGCCGCGCAAGCTCCTACGAGCAGTACTTC. Amino acid sequence: CASRASSYEQYF.

The chain links TRBV7-6 to TRBJ2-2; 11 bases map to TRBD2. With 0 bases clipped from V and 7 bases from J, the junction kept 4 bases outside the gene matches. Germline V gene sequence: CDR1 SGHVS, CDR2 FNYEAQ. This CDR3 has 16 amino acids. The CDR3 DNA reads TGTGCCAGCAGCTTAGCATGGACTAGCGGGTACGGGGAGCTGTTTTTT. Translating it yields CASSLAWTSGYGELFF.

The chain links TRBV5-1 to TRBJ2-5, with a possible D match to TRBD2 (7 bases). CDR1 and CDR2 (germline): SGHRS, YFSETQ. The CDR3 has 17 amino acids. The V and J ends lost 4 bases and 2 bases respectively, with 21 bases between them. CDR3 region: CASSPLRAGDTQETQYF. DNA of the CDR3: TGCGCCAGCAGCCCCCTCCGGGCGGGGGACACACAAGAGACCCAGTACTTC.

This chain connects TRBV11-2 to TRBJ2-6; no clear D gene. CDR3 length: 18 residues. CDR1 is SGHAT and CDR2 is FQNNGV in the germline V gene. V was clipped by 1 base and J by 0 bases, with 13 bases between them. The DNA of the CDR3 is TGTGCCAGCAGCTTAGCCTCCTTGGCAGACTCTGGGGCCAACGTCCTGACTTTC. Amino acids: CASSLASLADSGANVLTF.

The chain carries TRBV11-3 and TRBJ2-7; 7 bases are a match to TRBD1. The length of the CDR3 is 13 residues. Germline V gene lookup returns CDR1 SGHNT and CDR2 YENEEA. V shed 4 bases and J 7 bases; nucleotides not matched to a gene: 7. CDR3 sequence: CASSWGQQGEQYF. CDR3 nucleotides: TGTGCCAGCAGCTGGGGACAGCAAGGAGAGCAGTACTTC.

This clone came up a few times. Other nucleotide sequences from this sample produce the same CDR3. The V gene is TRBV29-1, the J gene TRBJ1-1; D is uncertain. Germline values: CDR1 SQVTM, CDR2 ANQGSEA. Trimming cost V 6 bases and J 1 base, with 6 bases left between them. The CDR3 extends over 11 amino acids. CDR3 DNA: TGCAGCGTGGAGGGGAACACTGAAGCTTTCTTT. Translating it yields CSVEGNTEAFF.

Only a few counts were recorded for this clone. J is TRBJ2-7 and V is TRBV7-2; the D call may be TRBD1 or TRBD2 (7 bases each). The CDR3 extends over 14 amino acids. Between the trimmed V and J ends, which lost 5 bases and 3 bases, there was a span of 14 bases. Germline V gene data show CDR1 as SGHTA and CDR2 as FQGNSA. CDR3 DNA sequence: TGTGCCAGCAGCAGCGGGACAGCAGTCTACGAGCAGTACTTC. This encodes CASSSGTAVYEQYF.

This sequence joins TRBV6-1 and TRBJ1-5; D is unresolved. V lost 6 bases to trimming and J lost 4 bases, with 13 bases between them. Germline assignment: CDR1 MNHNS and CDR2 SASEGT. The CDR3 length is 14 residues. CDR3 bases: TGTGCCAGCAGCGCCGCTAACATAAATCAGCCCCAGCATTTT. Encoded protein: CASSAANINQPQHF.

The chain employs TRBV28 and TRBJ1-2, with no clear D. The CDR3 length is 12 residues. CDR1 is MDHEN and CDR2 is SYDVKM in the germline V gene. The V end was cut by 4 bases, the J end by 4 bases, with 7 bases between. The CDR3 nucleotides are TGTGCCAGCAGTTCCGGACTCTATGGCTACACCTTC. Amino acid sequence: CASSSGLYGYTF.

The chain combines TRBV11-2 with TRBJ2-1; 9 positions match TRBD2. V gave up 1 base and J gave up 15 bases; unmatched junction bases: 10. The CDR3 consists of 14 residues. Germline loops: CDR1 SGHAT, CDR2 FQNNGV. The CDR3 loop reads CASSLGGLAGLMFF. In nucleotides, the CDR3 is TGTGCCAGCAGCTTAGGAGGGCTAGCGGGACTGATGTTCTTC.

The chain carries TRBV29-1 and TRBJ1-4; D is unresolved. This CDR3 has 13 amino acids. In germline, CDR1 is SQVTM, CDR2 ANQGSEA. Trimming pared 2 bases from V and 3 bases from J, leaving 7 bases between. The CDR3 DNA is TGCAGCGTTGAACCAGGACCTAATGAAAAACTGTTTTTT. This sequence encodes CSVEPGPNEKLFF. Using reference TRBV29-1 and TRBJ1-4 for the parts outside the CDR3, the full variable domain is SAVISQKPSRDICQRGTSLTIQCQVDSQVTMMFWYRQQPGQSLTLIATANQGSEATYESGFVIDKFPISRPNLTFSTLTVSNMSPEDSSIYLCSVEPGPNEKLFFGSGTQLSVL.

CDR3 sequence (DNA): TGTGCCAGCAGACTTGGACAGGGAGGGGGCACTGAAGCTTTCTTT. This gives the protein CASRLGQGGGTEAFF. The chain couples TRBV6-6 to TRBJ1-1; TRBD1 aligns across 8 bases. Unmatched junction bases numbered 10, after V lost 6 bases and J lost 4 bases. Germline assignment: CDR1 MNHNY and CDR2 SVGAGI (reference sequence). CDR3 length: 15 residues.

The CDR3 is CASTRKTSGGTDTQYF. The CDR3 nucleotides are TGTGCCAGCACACGTAAGACTAGCGGAGGCACAGATACGCAGTATTTT. V is TRBV7-9 and J is TRBJ2-3; 9 bases align to TRBD2. CDR1 is SEHNR, CDR2 FQNEAQ, per germline (reference sequence). The CDR3 contains 16 residues. Trimming at V came to 7 bases and at J to 1 base, leaving 9 bases not matched to a gene.

The chain joins TRBV27 to TRBJ2-3; perhaps D is TRBD1 or TRBD2 (5 bases each). Germline V gene sequence: CDR1 MNHEY, CDR2 SMNVEV (reference sequence). The CDR3 is 14 amino acids. Trimming took off 6 bases at V and 3 bases at J, with 13 bases between the two ends. The CDR3 DNA reads as TGTGCCAGCAGCCTGGTATGGGGGACAGATACGCAGTATTTT. This gives the protein CASSLVWGTDTQYF.